This entry is about one TCR beta chain. TCRdb redid the calling of the 5' RACE reads with MiXCR, one entry per CDR3 protein. The sample holds almost 65,000 distinct CDR3 sequences; less than 20% are singletons and the top ten take 1.4% to 1.5%. The record originates from a study of HIV-infected patients and healthy controls. This CDR3 is 13 amino acids long. Germline V gene lookup returns CDR1 DFQATT and CDR2 SNEGSKA (reference sequence). Trimming removed 1 base from V and 0 bases from J, with 6 bases in between. The chain couples TRBV20-1 to TRBJ1-1, with D unclear. Sequencing was carried out using CD4+ T cells from blood. This receptor was obtained from a human donor in good health. CDR3 nucleotide sequence: TGCAGTGCTAGAGGGGATCTGAACACTGAAGCTTTCTTT. Its translation: CSARGDLNTEAFF.